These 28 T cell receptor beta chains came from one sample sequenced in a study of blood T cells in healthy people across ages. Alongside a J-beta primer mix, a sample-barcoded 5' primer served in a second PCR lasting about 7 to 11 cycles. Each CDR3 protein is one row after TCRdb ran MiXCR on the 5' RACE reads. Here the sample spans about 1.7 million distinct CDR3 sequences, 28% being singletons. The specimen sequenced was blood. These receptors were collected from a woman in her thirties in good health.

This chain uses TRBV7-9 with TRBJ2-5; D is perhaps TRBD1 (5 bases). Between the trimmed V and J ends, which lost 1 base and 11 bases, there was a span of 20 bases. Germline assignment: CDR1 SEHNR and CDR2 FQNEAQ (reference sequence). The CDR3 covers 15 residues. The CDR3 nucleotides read TGTGCCAGCAGCTTAGGAGGTTCCCAGGACAATGAGCAGTACTTC. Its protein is CASSLGGSQDNEQYF.

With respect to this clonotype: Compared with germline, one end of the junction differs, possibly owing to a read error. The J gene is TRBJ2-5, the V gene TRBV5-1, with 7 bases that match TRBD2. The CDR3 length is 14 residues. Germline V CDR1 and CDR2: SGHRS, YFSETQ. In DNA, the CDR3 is TGCGCCAGCAGCACCTCGGGAGGAGAAGAGACCCTGTACTTC. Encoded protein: CASSTSGGEETLYF.

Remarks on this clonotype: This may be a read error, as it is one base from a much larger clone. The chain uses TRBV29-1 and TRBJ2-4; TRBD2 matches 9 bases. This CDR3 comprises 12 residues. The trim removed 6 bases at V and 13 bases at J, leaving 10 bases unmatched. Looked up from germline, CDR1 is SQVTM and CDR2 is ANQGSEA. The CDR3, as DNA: TGCAGCGTCGTGCGGGGGGGCGGTGAGCAGTACTTC. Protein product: CSVVRGGGEQYF.

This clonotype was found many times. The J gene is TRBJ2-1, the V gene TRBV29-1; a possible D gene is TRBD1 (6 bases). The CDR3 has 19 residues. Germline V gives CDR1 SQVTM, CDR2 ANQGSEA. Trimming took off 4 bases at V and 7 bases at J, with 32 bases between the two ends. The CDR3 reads CSVGPFGTPYVGQSNEQFF. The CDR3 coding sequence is TGCAGCGTTGGTCCCTTCGGGACACCTTATGTGGGGCAGTCTAATGAGCAGTTCTTC.

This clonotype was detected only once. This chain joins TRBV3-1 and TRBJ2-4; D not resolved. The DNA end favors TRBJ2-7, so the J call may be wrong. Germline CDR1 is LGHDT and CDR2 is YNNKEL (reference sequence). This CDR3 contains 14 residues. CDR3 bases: TGTGCCAGCAGCAGAGTAAACCTCCGGTACGAGCAGTACTTC. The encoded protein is CASSRVNLRYEQYF.

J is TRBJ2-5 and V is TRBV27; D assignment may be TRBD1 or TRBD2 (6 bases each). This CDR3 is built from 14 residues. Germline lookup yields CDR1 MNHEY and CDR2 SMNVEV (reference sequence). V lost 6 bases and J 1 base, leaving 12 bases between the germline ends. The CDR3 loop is CASRRRGAQETQYF. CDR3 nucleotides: TGTGCCAGCAGGAGGAGGGGGGCCCAAGAGACCCAGTACTTC.

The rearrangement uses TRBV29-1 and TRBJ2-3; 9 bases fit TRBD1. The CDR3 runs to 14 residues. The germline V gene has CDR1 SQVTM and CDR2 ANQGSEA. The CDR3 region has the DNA TGCAGTGGCTCCAACAGGGGGCGTTTCGATACGCAGTATTTT. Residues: CSGSNRGRFDTQYF.

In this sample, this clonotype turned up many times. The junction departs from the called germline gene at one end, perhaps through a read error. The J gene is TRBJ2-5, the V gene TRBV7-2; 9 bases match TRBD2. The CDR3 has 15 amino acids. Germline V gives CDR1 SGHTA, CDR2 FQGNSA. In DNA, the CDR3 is TGTGCCAGTAGCTCGGGGACTAGCTACCAAGAGACCCAGTACTTC. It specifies CASSSGTSYQETQYF.

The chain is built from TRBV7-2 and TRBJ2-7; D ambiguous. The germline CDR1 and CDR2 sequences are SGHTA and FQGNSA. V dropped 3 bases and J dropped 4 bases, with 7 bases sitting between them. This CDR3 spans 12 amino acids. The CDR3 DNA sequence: TGTGCCAGCAGCTTCCCTCAATACGAGCAGTACTTC. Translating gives CASSFPQYEQYF.

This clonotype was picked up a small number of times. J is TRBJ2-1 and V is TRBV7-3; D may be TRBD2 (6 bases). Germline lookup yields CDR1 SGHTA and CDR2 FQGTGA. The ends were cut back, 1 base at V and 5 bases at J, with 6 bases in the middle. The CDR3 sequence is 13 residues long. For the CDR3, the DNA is TGTGCCAGCAGCTTAATAGCGGACAATGAGCAGTTCTTC. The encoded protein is CASSLIADNEQFF.

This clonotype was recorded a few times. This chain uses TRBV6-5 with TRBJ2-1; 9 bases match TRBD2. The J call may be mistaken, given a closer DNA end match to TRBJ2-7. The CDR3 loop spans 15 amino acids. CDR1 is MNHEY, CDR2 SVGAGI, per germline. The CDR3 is CASTHSGSRYNEQYF. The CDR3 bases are TGTGCCAGCACCCATAGCGGGAGCCGCTACAATGAGCAGTACTTC.

CDR3 protein: CAWSVLSGQGSDTQYF. DNA for the CDR3: TGTGCCTGGAGTGTTTTATCAGGACAGGGGTCAGATACGCAGTATTTT. The chain couples TRBV30 to TRBJ2-3; 9 positions agree with TRBD1. The CDR3 covers 16 residues. Per the germline V gene, CDR1 is GTSNPN and CDR2 is SVGIG (reference sequence). V shed 0 bases and J 4 bases; nucleotides not matched to a gene: 8.

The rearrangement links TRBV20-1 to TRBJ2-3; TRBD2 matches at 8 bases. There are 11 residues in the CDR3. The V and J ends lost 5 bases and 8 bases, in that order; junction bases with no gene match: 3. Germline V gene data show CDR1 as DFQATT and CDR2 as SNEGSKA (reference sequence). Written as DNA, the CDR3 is TGCAGTGCTCCGAGCGGGGGTACGCAGTATTTT. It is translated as CSAPSGGTQYF.

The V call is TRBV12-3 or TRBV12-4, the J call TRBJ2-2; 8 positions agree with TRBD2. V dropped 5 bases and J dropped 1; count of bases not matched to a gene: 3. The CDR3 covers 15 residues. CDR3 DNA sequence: TGTGCCAGCAGTCCTAGCGGGTGGAACACCGGGGAGCTGTTTTTT. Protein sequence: CASSPSGWNTGELFF.

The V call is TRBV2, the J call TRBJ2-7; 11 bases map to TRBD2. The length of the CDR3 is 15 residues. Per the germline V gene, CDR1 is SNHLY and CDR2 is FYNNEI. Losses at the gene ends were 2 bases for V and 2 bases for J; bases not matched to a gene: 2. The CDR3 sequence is CASSELTSGTYEQYF. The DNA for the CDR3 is TGTGCCAGCAGTGAATTGACTAGCGGGACCTACGAGCAGTACTTC.

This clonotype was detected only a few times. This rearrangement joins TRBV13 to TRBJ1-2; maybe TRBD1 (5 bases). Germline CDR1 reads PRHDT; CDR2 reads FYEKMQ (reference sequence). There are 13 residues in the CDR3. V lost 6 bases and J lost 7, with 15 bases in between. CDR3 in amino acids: CASRPTGSGGYTF. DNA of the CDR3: TGTGCCAGCAGGCCTACAGGATCCGGTGGCTACACCTTC.

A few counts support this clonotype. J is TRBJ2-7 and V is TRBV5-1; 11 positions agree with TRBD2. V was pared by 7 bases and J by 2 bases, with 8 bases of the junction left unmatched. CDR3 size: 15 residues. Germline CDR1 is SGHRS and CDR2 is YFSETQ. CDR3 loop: CASDSSSGRPYEQYF. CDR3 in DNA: TGCGCCAGCGACTCATCTAGCGGGAGGCCCTACGAGCAGTACTTC. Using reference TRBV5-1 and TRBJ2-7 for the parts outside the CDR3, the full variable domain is KAGVTQTPRYLIKTRGQQVTLSCSPISGHRSVSWYQQTPGQGLQFLFEYFSETQRNKGNFPGRFSGRQFSNSRSEMNVSTLELGDSALYLCASDSSSGRPYEQYFGPGTRLTVT.

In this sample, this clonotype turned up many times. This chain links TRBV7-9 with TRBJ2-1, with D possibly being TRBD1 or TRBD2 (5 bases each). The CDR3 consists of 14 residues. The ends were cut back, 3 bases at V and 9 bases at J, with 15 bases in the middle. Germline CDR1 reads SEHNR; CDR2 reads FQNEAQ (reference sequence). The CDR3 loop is CASSLGTGTVEQFF. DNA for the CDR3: TGTGCCAGCAGCTTGGGGACGGGGACGGTTGAGCAGTTCTTC. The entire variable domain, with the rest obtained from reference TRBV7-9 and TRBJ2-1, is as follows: DTGVSQNPRHKITKRGQNVTFRCDPISEHNRLYWYRQTLGQGPEFLTYFQNEAQLEKSRLLSDRFSAERPKGSFSTLEIQRTEQGDSAMYLCASSLGTGTVEQFFGPGTRLTVL.

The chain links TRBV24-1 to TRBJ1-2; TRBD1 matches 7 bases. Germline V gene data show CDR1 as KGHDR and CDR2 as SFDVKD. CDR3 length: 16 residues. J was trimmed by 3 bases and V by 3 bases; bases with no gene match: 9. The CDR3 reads CATSDKRDSSHYGYTF. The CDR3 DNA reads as TGTGCCACCAGTGATAAAAGGGACAGCTCCCACTATGGCTACACCTTC.

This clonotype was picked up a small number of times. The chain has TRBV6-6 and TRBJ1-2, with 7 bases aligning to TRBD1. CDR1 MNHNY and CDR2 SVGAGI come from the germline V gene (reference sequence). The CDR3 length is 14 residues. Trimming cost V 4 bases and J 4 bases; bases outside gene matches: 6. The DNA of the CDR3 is TGTGCCAGCAGTTCTCAGGGGGAGGGCTATGGCTACACCTTC. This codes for CASSSQGEGYGYTF.

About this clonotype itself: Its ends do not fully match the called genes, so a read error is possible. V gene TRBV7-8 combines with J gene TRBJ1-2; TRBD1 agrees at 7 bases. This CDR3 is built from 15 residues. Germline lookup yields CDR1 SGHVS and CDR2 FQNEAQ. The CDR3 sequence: CACSAPETGNYGYTF. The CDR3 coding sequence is TGTGCCTGCAGCGCCCCCGAGACAGGGAACTATGGTTACACCTTC.

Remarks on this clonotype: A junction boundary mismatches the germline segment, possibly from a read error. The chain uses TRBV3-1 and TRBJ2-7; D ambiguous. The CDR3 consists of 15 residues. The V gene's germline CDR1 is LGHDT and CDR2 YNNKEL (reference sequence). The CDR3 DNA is TGTACCAGCAGCCAAGGGTGGGCCAGCTCCTACGAGCAGTACTTC. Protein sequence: CTSSQGWASSYEQYF.

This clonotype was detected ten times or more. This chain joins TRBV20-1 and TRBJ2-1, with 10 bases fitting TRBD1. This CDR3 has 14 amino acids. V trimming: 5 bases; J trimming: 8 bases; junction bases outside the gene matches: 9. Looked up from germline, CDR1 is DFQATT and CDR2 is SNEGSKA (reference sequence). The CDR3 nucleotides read TGCAGTGCTGCCCGACAGGGGGCCGTCGATGAGCAGTTCTTC. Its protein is CSAARQGAVDEQFF.

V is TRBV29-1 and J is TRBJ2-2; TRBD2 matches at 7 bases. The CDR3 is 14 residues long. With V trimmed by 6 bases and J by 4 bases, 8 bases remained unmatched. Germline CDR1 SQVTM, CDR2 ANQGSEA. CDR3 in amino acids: CSVISGGSTGELFF. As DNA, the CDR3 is TGCAGCGTGATCTCTGGCGGGAGCACCGGGGAGCTGTTTTTT.

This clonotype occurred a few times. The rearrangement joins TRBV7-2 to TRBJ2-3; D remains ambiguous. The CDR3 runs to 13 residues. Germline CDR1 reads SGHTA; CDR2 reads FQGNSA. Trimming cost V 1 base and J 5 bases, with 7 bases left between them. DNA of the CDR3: TGTGCCAGCAGCTTAGAACAGCAAGATACGCAGTATTTT. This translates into CASSLEQQDTQYF.

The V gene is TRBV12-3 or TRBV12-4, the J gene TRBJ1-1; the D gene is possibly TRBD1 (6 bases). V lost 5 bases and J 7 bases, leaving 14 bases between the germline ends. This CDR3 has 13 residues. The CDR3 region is CASSPDRRGEAFF. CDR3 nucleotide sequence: TGTGCCAGCAGTCCTGACAGGCGGGGTGAAGCTTTCTTT.

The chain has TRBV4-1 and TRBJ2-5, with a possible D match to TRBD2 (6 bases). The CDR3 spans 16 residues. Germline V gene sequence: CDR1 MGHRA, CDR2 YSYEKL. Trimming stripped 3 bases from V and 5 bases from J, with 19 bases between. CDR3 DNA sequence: TGCGCCAGCAGCCATCCCCGCACGGGGGATTGGGAGACCCAGTACTTC. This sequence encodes CASSHPRTGDWETQYF.

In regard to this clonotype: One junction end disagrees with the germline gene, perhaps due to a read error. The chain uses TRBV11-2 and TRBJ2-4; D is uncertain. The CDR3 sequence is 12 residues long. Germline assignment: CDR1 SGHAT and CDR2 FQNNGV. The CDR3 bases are TGTGCCAGCAGCCCAACAAGGCTCGAGCAGGACTTC. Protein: CASSPTRLEQDF.